This T cell receptor beta chain was recorded in a study of patients and donors after allogeneic stem cell transplantation. V was cut by 6 bases and J by 0 bases, with 17 bases left in between. The CDR3 sequence is 16 residues long. The germline V gene has CDR1 MNHEY and CDR2 SMNVEV (reference sequence). TCRdb re-analysed the RT-PCR reads in MiXCR, keeping a single row per CDR3 protein. The sample holds about a million distinct CDR3 sequences, approximately 19% seen once. This clonotype showed up just a few times. Material for sequencing was blood, either unsorted or a sorted T cell fraction (not recorded which). The chain recombines TRBV27 with TRBJ1-1, with D possibly matching TRBD1 (5 bases). The receptor comes from a human donor who was either an allogeneic HSCT recipient or a stem cell or donor lymphocyte infusion donor (not recorded which). It is not recorded whose cells these are; they may come from a transplant donor. In nucleotides, the CDR3 is TGTGCCAGCAGCCTGGGGGTGGGGTTTATGAACACTGAAGCTTTCTTT. Amino acid sequence: CASSLGVGFMNTEAFF.